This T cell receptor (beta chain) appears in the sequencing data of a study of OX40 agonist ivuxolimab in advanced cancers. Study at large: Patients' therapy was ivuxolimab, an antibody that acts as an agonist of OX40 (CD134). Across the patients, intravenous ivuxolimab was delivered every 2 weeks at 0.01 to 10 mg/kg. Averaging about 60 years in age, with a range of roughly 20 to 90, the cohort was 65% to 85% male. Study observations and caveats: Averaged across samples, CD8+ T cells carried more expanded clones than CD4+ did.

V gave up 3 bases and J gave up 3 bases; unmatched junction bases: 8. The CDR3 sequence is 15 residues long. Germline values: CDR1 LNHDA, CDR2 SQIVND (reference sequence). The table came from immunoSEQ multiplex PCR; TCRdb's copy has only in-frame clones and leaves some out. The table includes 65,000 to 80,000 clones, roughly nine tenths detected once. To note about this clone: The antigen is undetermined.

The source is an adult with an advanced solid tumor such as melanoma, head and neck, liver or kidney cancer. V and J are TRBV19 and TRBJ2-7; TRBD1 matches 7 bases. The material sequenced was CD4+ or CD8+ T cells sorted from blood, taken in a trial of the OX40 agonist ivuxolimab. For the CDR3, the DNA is TGTGCCAGTAGTATTCGGGACAGACCTAACTACGAGCAGTACTTC. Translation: CASSIRDRPNYEQYF.